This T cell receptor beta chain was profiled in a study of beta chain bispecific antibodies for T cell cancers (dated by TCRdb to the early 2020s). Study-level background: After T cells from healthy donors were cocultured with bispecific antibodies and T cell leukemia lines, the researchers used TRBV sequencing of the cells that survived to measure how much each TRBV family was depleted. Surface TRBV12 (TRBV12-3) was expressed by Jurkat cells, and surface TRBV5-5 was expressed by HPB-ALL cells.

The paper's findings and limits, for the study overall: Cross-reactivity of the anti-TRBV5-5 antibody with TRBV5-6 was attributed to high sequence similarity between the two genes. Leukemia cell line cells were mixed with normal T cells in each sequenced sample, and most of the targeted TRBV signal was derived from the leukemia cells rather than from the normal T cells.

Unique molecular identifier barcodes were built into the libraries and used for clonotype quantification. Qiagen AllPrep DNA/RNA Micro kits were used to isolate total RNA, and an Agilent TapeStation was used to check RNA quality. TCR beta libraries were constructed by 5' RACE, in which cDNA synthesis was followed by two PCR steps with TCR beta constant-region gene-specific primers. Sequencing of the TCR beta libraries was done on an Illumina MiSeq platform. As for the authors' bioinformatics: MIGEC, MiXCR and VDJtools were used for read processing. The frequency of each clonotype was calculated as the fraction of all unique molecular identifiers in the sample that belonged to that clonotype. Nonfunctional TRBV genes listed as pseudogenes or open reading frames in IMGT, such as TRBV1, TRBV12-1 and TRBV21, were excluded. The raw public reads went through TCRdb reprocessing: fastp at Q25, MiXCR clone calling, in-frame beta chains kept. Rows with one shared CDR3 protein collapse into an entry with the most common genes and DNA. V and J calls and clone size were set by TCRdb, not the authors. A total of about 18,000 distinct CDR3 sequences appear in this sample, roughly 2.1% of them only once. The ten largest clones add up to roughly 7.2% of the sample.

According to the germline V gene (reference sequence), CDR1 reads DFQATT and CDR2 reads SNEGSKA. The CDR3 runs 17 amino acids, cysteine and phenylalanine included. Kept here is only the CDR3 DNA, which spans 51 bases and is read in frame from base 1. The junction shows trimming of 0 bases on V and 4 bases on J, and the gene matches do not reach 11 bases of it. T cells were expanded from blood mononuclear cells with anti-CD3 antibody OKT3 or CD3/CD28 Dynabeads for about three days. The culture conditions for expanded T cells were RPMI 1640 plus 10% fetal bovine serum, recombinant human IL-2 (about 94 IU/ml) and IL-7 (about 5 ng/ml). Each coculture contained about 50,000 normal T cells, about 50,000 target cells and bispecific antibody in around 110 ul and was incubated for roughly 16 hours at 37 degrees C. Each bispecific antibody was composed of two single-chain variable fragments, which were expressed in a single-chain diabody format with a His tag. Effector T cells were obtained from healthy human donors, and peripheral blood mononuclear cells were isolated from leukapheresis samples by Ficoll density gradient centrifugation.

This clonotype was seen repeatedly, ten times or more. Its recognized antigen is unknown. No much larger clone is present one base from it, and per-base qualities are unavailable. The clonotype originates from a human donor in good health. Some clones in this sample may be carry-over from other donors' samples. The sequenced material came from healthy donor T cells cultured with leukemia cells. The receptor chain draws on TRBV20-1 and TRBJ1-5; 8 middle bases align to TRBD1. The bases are TGCAGTGCTAGAGAAGGACAGGGCATTTCGGGGAATCAGCCCCAGCATTTT. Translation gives CSAREGQGISGNQPQHF.